This T cell receptor beta chain was identified in a study of OX40 agonist ivuxolimab in advanced cancers. Overall study: Hepatocellular carcinoma, melanoma, renal cell or head and neck cancer occurred in dose-escalation patients. Study observations and caveats: Partial responders at 0.1-3.0 mg/kg showed near-lowest clonal expansion.

The CDR3 extends over 16 amino acids. In germline, CDR1 is SEHNR, CDR2 FQNEAQ (reference sequence). Trimming took 3 bases from V and 4 from J, leaving 16 bases between them. For this clone: Antigen unknown.

The method was immunoSEQ multiplex PCR; TCRdb's version includes in-frame clones alone and lacks a portion of them. The data contain some 70,000 clones, about 92% of them seen just once; the ten biggest clones take up 1% to 1.2%. The sample was CD4+ or CD8+ T cells sorted from blood, taken in a trial of the OX40 agonist ivuxolimab. The chain has TRBV7-9 and TRBJ2-1; possibly TRBD1 or TRBD2 for D (6 bases each). The TCR was taken from an adult with an advanced solid tumor such as melanoma, head and neck, liver or kidney cancer. The chain's CDR3 is CASSLTLGGLYNEQFF. For the CDR3, the DNA is TGTGCCAGCAGCTTGACCTTAGGGGGGTTGTACAATGAGCAGTTCTTC.